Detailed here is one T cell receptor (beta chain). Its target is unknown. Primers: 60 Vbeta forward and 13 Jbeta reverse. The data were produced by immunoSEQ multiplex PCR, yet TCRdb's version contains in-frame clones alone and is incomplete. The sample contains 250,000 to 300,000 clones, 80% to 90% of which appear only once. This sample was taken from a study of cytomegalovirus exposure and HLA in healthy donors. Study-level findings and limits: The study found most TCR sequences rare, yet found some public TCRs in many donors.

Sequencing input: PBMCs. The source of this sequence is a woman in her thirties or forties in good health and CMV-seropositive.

This CDR3 reads CASSLLSGPGNTGELFF. For the CDR3, the DNA is TGTGCCAGCAGCTTATTAAGCGGGCCAGGGAACACCGGGGAGCTGTTTTTT. The chain is built from TRBV7-3 and TRBJ2-2, with D possibly being TRBD2 (6 bases). This CDR3 is 17 amino acids long. Trimming cost V 2 bases and J 1 base, with 14 bases left between them. CDR1 is SGHTA and CDR2 is FQGTGA in the germline V gene.